The 29 T cell receptor beta chains below all came from one sample that was sequenced in a study of Graves' ophthalmopathy and Graves' hyperthyroidism. Amplification targeted the TCR beta CDR3 regions, with RNA transcripts as the source material. HTBI-primed RT-PCR formed the first round, and a multiplex PCR formed the second. TCRdb processed the multiplex PCR reads anew with MiXCR; each CDR3 protein has one entry. Altogether a few hundred thousand distinct CDR3 sequences are present, roughly 17% being singletons, with the ten largest covering approximately 2.4%. The sample taken for sequencing was peripheral blood. The receptors derive from an adult woman with stable Graves' hyperthyroidism.

At least ten counts were recorded for this clonotype. The CDR3: CASMGNRKTVGELFF. The DNA of the CDR3 is TGTGCCAGCATGGGGAACAGGAAGACTGTCGGGGAGCTGTTTTTT. The chain employs TRBV28 and TRBJ2-2; the D gene is possibly TRBD1 (5 bases). The V end lost 7 bases, the J end lost 7 bases, and 19 bases lay between the germline ends. The CDR3 sequence is 15 residues long. Germline V gene lookup returns CDR1 MDHEN and CDR2 SYDVKM.

This clonotype showed up many times. This may arise from a read error, as a much more abundant clone is one base away. V usage is TRBV6-2 or TRBV6-3 and J usage is TRBJ2-7; TRBD1 is a possible D gene (5 bases). The V end lost 9 bases, the J end lost 9 bases, and 18 bases lay between the germline ends. The CDR3 has 12 residues. Germline V gene sequence: CDR1 MNHEY, CDR2 SVGEGT. CDR3 residues: CASSGSRPGQYF. CDR3 coding DNA: TGTGCCAGTTCAGGGTCCAGACCCGGGCAGTACTTC.

A word on this clonotype: Possible read error: a much larger clone is one base away. The V and J genes are TRBV6-2 or TRBV6-3 and TRBJ1-2; a weak D match, TRBD1 (6 bases). The germline gives CDR1 MNHEY, CDR2 SVGEGT. The CDR3 loop spans 12 amino acids. Trimming shortened V by 6 bases and J by 12 bases, and 17 bases separated the two germline ends. As DNA, the CDR3 is TGTGCCAGCAGCCCGGACAGCTTAGGGAACACCTTC. Protein: CASSPDSLGNTF.

This clonotype was picked up many times. A single base is all that separates this from a far larger clone, so a read error is likely. CDR3 sequence: CASSRGQETKYF. CDR3 sequence (DNA): TGTGCCAGCAGCAGGGGGCAAGAGACCAAGTACTTC. The rearrangement links TRBV6-2 or TRBV6-3 to TRBJ2-5, with 8 bases matching TRBD1. Germline V CDR1 and CDR2: MNHEY, SVGEGT. The CDR3 loop spans 12 amino acids.

This clonotype was seen at least ten times. The CDR3: CASSPPGLVQETQYF. CDR3 coding DNA: TGTGCCAGCAGTCCTCCGGGACTAGTCCAAGAGACCCAGTACTTC. This chain links TRBV7-9 with TRBJ2-5, with TRBD2 identical over 8 bases. Germline CDR1 is SEHNR and CDR2 is FQNEAQ (reference sequence). With V trimmed by 6 bases and J by 1 base, 7 bases remained unmatched. This CDR3 spans 15 amino acids.

The table lists this clonotype with many counts. The chain links TRBV6-2 or TRBV6-3 to TRBJ2-7; 7 positions match TRBD1. CDR1 is MNHEY, CDR2 SVGEGT, per germline. The J segment lost 0 bases and the V segment lost 6 bases, leaving 8 bases of the junction unmatched. This CDR3 has 15 amino acids. As DNA, the CDR3 is TGTGCCAGCAGCGCCACAGGGGATAGCTCCTACGAGCAGTACTTC. This codes for CASSATGDSSYEQYF.

On this clonotype itself: Just one base apart from a much larger clone, this may be a read error. The genes are TRBV7-7 and TRBJ2-2; no clear D gene. The germline V gene encodes CDR1 SSHAT and CDR2 FNYEAQ (reference sequence). CDR3 length: 14 residues. CDR3 region: CAISLASWAGELFF. The CDR3 coding sequence is TGTGCTATCAGCTTAGCCTCCTGGGCCGGGGAGCTGTTTTTT.

The sample holds many counts of this clonotype. The chain carries TRBV20-1 and TRBJ2-5; the D gene is possibly TRBD1 (6 bases). Germline V gives CDR1 DFQATT, CDR2 SNEGSKA (reference sequence). Trimming left V 1 base short and J 5 bases short, with 11 bases between. The CDR3 consists of 13 residues. CDR3 region: CSARGGRMETQYF. As DNA, the CDR3 is TGCAGTGCTAGAGGGGGGCGAATGGAGACCCAGTACTTC.

This clonotype has ten or more counts. V and J are TRBV12-3 or TRBV12-4 and TRBJ2-7; maybe TRBD1 (5 bases). Trimming left V 6 bases short and J 6 bases short, with 15 bases between. CDR3 length equals 13 residues. The DNA for the CDR3 is TGTGCCAGCAGAATAGGCCCCCAGGGCGAGCAGTACTTC. It is translated as CASRIGPQGEQYF.

This clonotype showed up many times. V usage is TRBV18 and J usage is TRBJ2-4; maybe TRBD2 (5 bases). The CDR3 length is 15 residues. The V end lost 1 base, the J end lost 9 bases, and 16 bases lay between the germline ends. Per the germline V gene, CDR1 is KGHSH and CDR2 is LQKENI. CDR3 in DNA: TGTGCCAGCTCACCACTTTCCGGGGATGGTATCATTCAGTACTTC. Its protein product is CASSPLSGDGIIQYF.

Ten or more counts support this clonotype. The chain recombines TRBV18 with TRBJ2-7; 7 bases match TRBD2. The CDR3 is 16 residues long. Germline lookup yields CDR1 KGHSH and CDR2 LQKENI. V trimming: 1 base; J trimming: 2 bases; junction bases outside the gene matches: 8. Here the CDR3 DNA reads TGTGCCAGCTCACCACAGGGCGGGAGTACGGCCTACGAGCAGTACTTC. Translation gives CASSPQGGSTAYEQYF.

In this sample, this clonotype turned up many times. The chain carries TRBV19 and TRBJ1-1, with unresolved D. With 4 bases removed from V and 1 base from J, the gap between germline ends came to 10 bases. The CDR3 is 14 amino acids. Germline CDR1 and CDR2: LNHDA and SQIVND (reference sequence). CDR3: CASSTEFRNTEAFF. The CDR3 nucleotides read TGTGCCAGTAGTACGGAATTTCGGAACACTGAAGCTTTCTTT.

This clonotype has just a few counts. The J gene is TRBJ2-2, the V gene TRBV5-1; 9 nucleotides agree with TRBD1. The germline V gene encodes CDR1 SGHRS and CDR2 YFSETQ. The V segment lost 0 bases and the J segment 10 bases; nucleotides outside the gene matches: 16. This CDR3 is 18 amino acids long. The CDR3 spells CASSLEGQGIGRALELFF. CDR3 nucleotide sequence: TGCGCCAGCAGCTTGGAAGGACAGGGGATCGGTAGAGCTCTGGAGCTGTTTTTT.

In DNA form, the CDR3 reads TGTGCCAGCAGCCACGGACTAGCGGGAGGAACCGGGGAGCTGTTTTTT. Its translation is CASSHGLAGGTGELFF. The chain carries TRBV7-8 and TRBJ2-2; 14 bases map to TRBD2. The CDR3 length is 16 residues. Trimming cost V 5 bases and J 5 bases; bases outside gene matches: 4. The germline V gene has CDR1 SGHVS and CDR2 FQNEAQ.

Only a few counts were recorded for this clonotype. The chain carries TRBV4-2 and TRBJ2-4; 7 positions match TRBD1. V gave up 0 bases and J gave up 10 bases; unmatched junction bases: 18. In germline, CDR1 is LGHNA, CDR2 YNFKEQ. The CDR3 covers 18 residues. The CDR3 protein is CASSQEIGGGTFSSIQYF. The CDR3 DNA follows: TGTGCCAGCAGCCAAGAGATAGGGGGCGGAACGTTTTCGTCTATTCAGTACTTC.

In this sample, this clonotype turned up many times. The rearrangement links TRBV12-3 or TRBV12-4 to TRBJ1-2, with 7 bases lining up with TRBD1. The V segment lost 6 bases and the J segment 4 bases; nucleotides outside the gene matches: 17. The CDR3 has 17 amino acids. The CDR3 here is CASSPDQLRDSLYGYTF. The CDR3 DNA follows: TGTGCCAGCAGCCCCGATCAACTTCGGGACAGCCTCTATGGCTACACCTTC.

The DNA of the CDR3 is TGTGCCAGCAGCTTAACGGGGGACACCAACTACGAGCAGTACTTC. The encoded protein is CASSLTGDTNYEQYF. The gene calls are TRBV7-2 and TRBJ2-7, with D perhaps being TRBD1 or TRBD2 (6 bases each). Trimming shortened V by 2 bases and J by 3 bases, and 14 bases separated the two germline ends. The CDR3 has 15 residues. In germline, CDR1 is SGHTA, CDR2 FQGNSA.

At least ten counts were recorded for this clonotype. The chain uses TRBV3-1 and TRBJ2-5; 7 positions agree with TRBD1. CDR3 length equals 15 residues. Germline values: CDR1 LGHDT, CDR2 YNNKEL (reference sequence). The V segment lost 1 base and the J segment 7 bases; nucleotides outside the gene matches: 9. The CDR3 bases are TGTGCCAGCAGCCAAGGAGGACAGGCCTTCCGGACCCAGTACTTC. Protein sequence: CASSQGGQAFRTQYF.

This clonotype was observed many times. This chain connects TRBV12-3 or TRBV12-4 to TRBJ1-5, with a weak D call TRBD1 (6 bases). This CDR3 spans 14 amino acids. Between the trimmed V and J ends, which lost 3 bases and 2 bases, there was a span of 8 bases. CDR3 sequence: CASSFQGRNQPQHF. The CDR3 DNA sequence: TGTGCCAGCAGTTTTCAGGGGCGCAATCAGCCCCAGCATTTT.

There are many counts of this clonotype. V and J are TRBV12-3 or TRBV12-4 and TRBJ2-6; 8 bases agree with TRBD2. The CDR3 contains 16 residues. V was clipped by 10 bases and J by 4 bases; unmatched bases: 12. The CDR3, as DNA: TGTGCCACTCAAGTCGGGAGGGCATACGGGGCCAACGTCCTGACTTTC. Its translation: CATQVGRAYGANVLTF.

At least ten counts were recorded for this clonotype. The chain employs TRBV2 and TRBJ1-5; 11 bases map to TRBD1. Germline CDR1 reads SNHLY; CDR2 reads FYNNEI. V lost 6 bases to trimming and J lost 1 base; unmatched junction nucleotides: 5. The CDR3 has 16 residues. The CDR3 region is CASRGQGEFSNQPQHF. The CDR3 bases are TGTGCCAGCAGGGGACAGGGGGAGTTCAGCAATCAGCCCCAGCATTTT. The whole variable domain, remainder taken from reference TRBV2 and TRBJ1-5, is EPEVTQTPSHQVTQMGQEVILRCVPISNHLYFYWYRQILGQKVEFLVSFYNNEISEKSEIFDDQFSVERPDGSNFTLKIRSTKLEDSAMYFCASRGQGEFSNQPQHFGDGTRLSIL.

This clonotype occurred many times. The rearrangement joins TRBV6-2 or TRBV6-3 to TRBJ1-1, with 7 bases aligning to TRBD1. The length of the CDR3 is 14 residues. J was trimmed by 3 bases and V by 7 bases; bases with no gene match: 8. From germline, CDR1 is MNHEY and CDR2 SVGEGT. CDR3 sequence reads: CASKKGQTYTEAFF. The CDR3 nucleotides read TGTGCCAGCAAGAAGGGACAGACCTACACTGAAGCTTTCTTT.

This clonotype was observed a handful of times. The V call is TRBV7-9, the J call TRBJ1-2, with D unresolved. Trimming took off 1 base at V and 4 bases at J, with 10 bases between the two ends. This CDR3 has 14 residues. Germline V CDR1 and CDR2: SEHNR, FQNEAQ (reference sequence). CDR3 nucleotide sequence: TGTGCCAGCAGCTTAGACGCATCTTTCTATGGCTACACCTTC. Translated: CASSLDASFYGYTF.

This clonotype was detected many times. V usage is TRBV6-5 and J usage is TRBJ2-5, with D unclear. This CDR3 spans 13 amino acids. V was trimmed by 2 bases and J by 4 bases, leaving 8 bases between them. CDR1 MNHEY and CDR2 SVGAGI come from the germline V gene. CDR3 region: CASSYKGRETQYF. The CDR3 DNA reads as TGTGCCAGCAGTTACAAGGGTCGAGAGACCCAGTACTTC.

This clonotype was observed many times. The chain uses TRBV12-3 or TRBV12-4 and TRBJ1-5; D call uncertain. Trimming shortened V by 3 bases and J by 6 bases, and 9 bases separated the two germline ends. This CDR3 comprises 13 residues. The CDR3 here is CASSFDQAQPQHF. The DNA of the CDR3 is TGTGCCAGCAGTTTCGACCAGGCTCAGCCCCAGCATTTT.

This clonotype was counted a few times. The V gene is TRBV11-2, the J gene TRBJ2-3, with D maybe TRBD2 (6 bases). Trimming took off 3 bases at V and 2 bases at J, with 15 bases between the two ends. The CDR3 sequence is 16 residues long. Looked up from germline, CDR1 is SGHAT and CDR2 is FQNNGV. CDR3 region: CASSLGGVIATDTQYF. The DNA of the CDR3 is TGTGCCAGCAGCTTGGGGGGAGTAATTGCCACAGATACGCAGTATTTT.

The chain has TRBV6-1 and TRBJ1-6; weak D call: TRBD1 (5 bases). The CDR3 contains 16 residues. The germline CDR1 and CDR2 sequences are MNHNS and SASEGT. Trimming shortened V by 1 base and J by 4 bases, and 11 bases separated the two germline ends. CDR3 residues: CASSEEYRQYNSPLHF. The CDR3 nucleotides read TGTGCCAGCAGTGAAGAGTACAGACAGTATAATTCACCCCTCCACTTT.

This clonotype showed up just a few times. Written as DNA, the CDR3 is TGTGCCAGCAGATACACGAGGGACAGCTCCTACGAGCAGTACTTC. This sequence encodes CASRYTRDSSYEQYF. V and J are TRBV27 and TRBJ2-7, with TRBD1 identical over 7 bases. Germline V gives CDR1 MNHEY, CDR2 SMNVEV (reference sequence). V shed 6 bases, J shed 0 bases, and the junction held 8 bases outside the gene matches. CDR3 length: 15 amino acids.

This clonotype was seen a handful of times. At one end, the junction sequence differs from germline, possibly due to a read error. V gene TRBV24-1 combines with J gene TRBJ2-5; TRBD2 agrees at 13 bases. From germline, CDR1 is KGHDR and CDR2 SFDVKD. The CDR3 sequence is 17 residues long. The CDR3 region has the DNA TGTGCCACTAGTGATCCCCGGACTAGCGGGAGCCAAGAGACCCAGTACTTC. This codes for CATSDPRTSGSQETQYF.